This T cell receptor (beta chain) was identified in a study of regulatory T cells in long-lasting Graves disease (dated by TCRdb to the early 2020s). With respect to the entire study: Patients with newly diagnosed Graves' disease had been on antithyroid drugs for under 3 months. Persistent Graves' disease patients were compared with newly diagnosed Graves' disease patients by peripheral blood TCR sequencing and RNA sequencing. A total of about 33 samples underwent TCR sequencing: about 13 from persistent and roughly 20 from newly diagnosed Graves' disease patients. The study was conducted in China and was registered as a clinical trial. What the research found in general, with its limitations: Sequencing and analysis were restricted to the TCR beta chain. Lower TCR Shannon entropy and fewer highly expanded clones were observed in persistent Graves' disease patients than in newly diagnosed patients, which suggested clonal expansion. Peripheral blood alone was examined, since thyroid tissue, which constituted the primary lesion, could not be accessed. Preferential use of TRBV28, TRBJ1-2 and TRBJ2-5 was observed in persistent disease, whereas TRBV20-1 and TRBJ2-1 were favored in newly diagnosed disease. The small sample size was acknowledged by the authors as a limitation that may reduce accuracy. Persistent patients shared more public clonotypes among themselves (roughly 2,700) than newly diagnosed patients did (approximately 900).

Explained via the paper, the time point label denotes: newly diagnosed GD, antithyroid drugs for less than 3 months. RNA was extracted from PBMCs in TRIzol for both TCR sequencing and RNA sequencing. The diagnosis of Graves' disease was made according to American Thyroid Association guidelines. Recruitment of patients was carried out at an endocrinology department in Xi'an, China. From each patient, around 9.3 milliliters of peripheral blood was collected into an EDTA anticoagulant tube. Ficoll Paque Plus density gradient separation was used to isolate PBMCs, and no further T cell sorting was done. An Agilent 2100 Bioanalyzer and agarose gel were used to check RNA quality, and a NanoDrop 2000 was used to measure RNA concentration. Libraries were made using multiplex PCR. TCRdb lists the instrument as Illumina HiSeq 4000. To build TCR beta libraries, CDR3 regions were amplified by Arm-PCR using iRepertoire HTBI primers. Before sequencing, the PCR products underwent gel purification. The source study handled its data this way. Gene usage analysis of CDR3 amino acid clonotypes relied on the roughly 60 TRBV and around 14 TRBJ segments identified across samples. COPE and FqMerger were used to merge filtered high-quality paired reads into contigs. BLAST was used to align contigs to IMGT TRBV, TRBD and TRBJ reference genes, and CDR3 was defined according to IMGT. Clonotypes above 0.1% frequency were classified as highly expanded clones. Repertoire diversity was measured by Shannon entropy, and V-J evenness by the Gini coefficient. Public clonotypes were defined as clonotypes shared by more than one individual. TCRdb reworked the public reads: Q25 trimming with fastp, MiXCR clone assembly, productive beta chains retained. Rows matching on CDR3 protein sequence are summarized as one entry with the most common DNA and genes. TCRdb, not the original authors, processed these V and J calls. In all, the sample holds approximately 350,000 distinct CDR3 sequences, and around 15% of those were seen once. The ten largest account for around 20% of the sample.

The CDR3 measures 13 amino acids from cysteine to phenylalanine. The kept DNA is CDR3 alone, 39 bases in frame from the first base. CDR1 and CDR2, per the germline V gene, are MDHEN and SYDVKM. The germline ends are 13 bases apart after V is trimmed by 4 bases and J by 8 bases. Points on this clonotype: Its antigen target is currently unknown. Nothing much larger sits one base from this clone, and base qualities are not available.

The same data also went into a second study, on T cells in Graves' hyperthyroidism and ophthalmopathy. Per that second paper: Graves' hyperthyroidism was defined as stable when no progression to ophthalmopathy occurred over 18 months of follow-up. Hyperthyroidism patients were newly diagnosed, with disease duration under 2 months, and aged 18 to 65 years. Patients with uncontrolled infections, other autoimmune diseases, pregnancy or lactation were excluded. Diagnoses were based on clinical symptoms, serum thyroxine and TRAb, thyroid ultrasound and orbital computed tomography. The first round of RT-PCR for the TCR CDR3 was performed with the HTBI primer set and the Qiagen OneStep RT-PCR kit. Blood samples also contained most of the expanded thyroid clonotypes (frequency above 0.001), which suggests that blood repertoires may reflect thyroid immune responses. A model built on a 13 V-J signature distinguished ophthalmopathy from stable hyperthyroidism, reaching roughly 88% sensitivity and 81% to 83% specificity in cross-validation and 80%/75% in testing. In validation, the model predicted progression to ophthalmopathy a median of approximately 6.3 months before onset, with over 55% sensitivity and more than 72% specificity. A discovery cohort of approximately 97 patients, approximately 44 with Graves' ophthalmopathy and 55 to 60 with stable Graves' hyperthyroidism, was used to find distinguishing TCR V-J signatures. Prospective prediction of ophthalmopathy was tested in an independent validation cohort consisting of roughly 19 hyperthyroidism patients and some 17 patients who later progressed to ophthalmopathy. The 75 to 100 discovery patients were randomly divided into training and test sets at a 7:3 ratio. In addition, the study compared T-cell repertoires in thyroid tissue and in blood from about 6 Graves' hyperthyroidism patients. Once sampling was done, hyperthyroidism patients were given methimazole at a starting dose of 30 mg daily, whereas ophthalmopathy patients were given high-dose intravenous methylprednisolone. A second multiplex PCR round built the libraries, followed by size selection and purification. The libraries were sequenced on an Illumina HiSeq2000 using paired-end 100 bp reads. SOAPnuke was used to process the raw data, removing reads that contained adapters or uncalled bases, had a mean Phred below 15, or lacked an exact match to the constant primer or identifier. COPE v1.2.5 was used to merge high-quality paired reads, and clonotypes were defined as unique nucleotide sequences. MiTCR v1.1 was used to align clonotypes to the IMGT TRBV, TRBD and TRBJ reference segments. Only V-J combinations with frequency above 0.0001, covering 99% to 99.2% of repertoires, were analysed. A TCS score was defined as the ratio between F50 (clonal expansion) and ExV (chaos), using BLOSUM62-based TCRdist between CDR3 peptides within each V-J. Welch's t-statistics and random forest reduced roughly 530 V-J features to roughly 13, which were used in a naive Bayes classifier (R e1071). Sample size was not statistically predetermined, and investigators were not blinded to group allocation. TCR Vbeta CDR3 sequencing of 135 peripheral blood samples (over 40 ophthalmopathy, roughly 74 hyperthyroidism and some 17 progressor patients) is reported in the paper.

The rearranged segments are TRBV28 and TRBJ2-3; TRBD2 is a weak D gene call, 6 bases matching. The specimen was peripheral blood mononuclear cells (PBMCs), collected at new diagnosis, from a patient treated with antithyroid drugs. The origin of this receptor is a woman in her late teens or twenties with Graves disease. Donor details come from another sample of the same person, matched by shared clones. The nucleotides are TGTGCCAGCAGTTGGGCGGGGCTAGGTACGCAGTATTTT. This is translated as CASSWAGLGTQYF.